The clone carrying this TCR beta chain was counted once. This sample stems from a study of technical replicates of blood from a few donors. Method: immunoSEQ multiplex PCR; TCRdb's copy keeps in-frame clones and lacks some. The sample holds about 61,000 clones, less than 98% seen once. This CDR3 comprises 19 residues. CDR1 is MGHRA and CDR2 is YSYEKL in the germline V gene. V was pared by 3 bases and J by 8 bases, with 17 bases of the junction left unmatched. The chain combines TRBV4-1 with TRBJ2-4; TRBD2 aligns across 12 bases. Specimen: T cells isolated from PBMCs. This sequence was found in a human donor in good health. The CDR3 coding sequence is TGCGCCAGCAGCCACGGACGACTAGCGGGAGCTCCAAAGGGGGACATTCAGTACTTC. This codes for CASSHGRLAGAPKGDIQYF.